The 25 T cell receptor beta chains below all came from one sample that was sequenced in a study of PD-L1 blockade in urothelial cancer. Libraries were prepared by immunoSEQ multiplex PCR; TCRdb keeps only in-frame clonotypes and omits some of them. The sample includes under 55,000 clones, 80% to 90% of them seen just once. Time point meaning: pretreatment peripheral blood. Specimen: PBMCs, collected around atezolizumab (anti-PD-L1) treatment. These receptors originate from an older man with urothelial cancer.

The rearrangement joins TRBV7-7 to TRBJ2-5; tentatively, D is TRBD2 (5 bases). Looked up from germline, CDR1 is SSHAT and CDR2 is FNYEAQ (reference sequence). The CDR3 contains 13 residues. Trimming removed 4 bases from V and 5 bases from J, with 11 bases in between. CDR3 protein: CASSSRGGETQYF. CDR3 nucleotides: TGTGCCAGCAGCTCCCGTGGCGGGGAGACCCAGTACTTC.

This clone was detected only once. The chain links TRBV5-1 to TRBJ1-5; perhaps TRBD1 as D (5 bases). V was shortened by 5 bases and J by 1 base, with 13 bases between the two germline ends. The CDR3 is 15 amino acids. Germline V gene lookup returns CDR1 SGHRS and CDR2 YFSETQ. This CDR3 is CASREGASSNQPQHF. Written as DNA, the CDR3 is TGCGCCAGCAGAGAAGGGGCGTCAAGCAATCAGCCCCAGCATTTT.

This clone was seen only once. This chain links TRBV7-9 with TRBJ1-3, with D unclear. Trimming pared 5 bases from V and 0 bases from J, leaving 11 bases between. The V gene's germline CDR1 is SEHNR and CDR2 FQNEAQ (reference sequence). The CDR3 spans 15 residues. The CDR3 is CASSTDGDSGNTIYF. CDR3 bases: TGTGCCAGCAGCACGGACGGGGACTCTGGAAACACCATATATTTT.

In this sample, this clone turned up a few times. The chain joins TRBV7-9 to TRBJ2-2; 9 nucleotides align to TRBD2. The CDR3 is 14 residues long. In germline, CDR1 is SEHNR, CDR2 FQNEAQ (reference sequence). V lost 5 bases to trimming and J lost 5 bases; unmatched junction nucleotides: 3. This CDR3 reads CASSRGLATGELFF. CDR3 bases: TGTGCCAGCAGCCGGGGACTAGCTACCGGGGAGCTGTTTTTT.

This chain joins TRBV9 and TRBJ2-3, with a possible D match to TRBD2 (6 bases). The CDR3 spans 16 residues. V lost 3 bases, J lost 6 bases, and 20 bases lay in between. Germline V gene lookup returns CDR1 SGDLS and CDR2 YYNGEE. The CDR3 is CASSAPLDGRTDTQYF. As DNA, the CDR3 is TGTGCCAGCAGCGCTCCTCTCGACGGGAGAACGGATACGCAGTATTTT.

CDR3: CASRFGTVLRTEAFF. The CDR3 DNA sequence: TGTGCCAGCAGATTCGGGACAGTGCTGAGGACTGAAGCTTTCTTT. The genes are TRBV7-2 and TRBJ1-1; 7 nucleotides line up with TRBD1. Germline V lookup: CDR1 SGHTA, CDR2 FQGNSA. The CDR3 consists of 15 residues. With 6 bases clipped from V and 5 bases from J, the junction kept 12 bases outside the gene matches.

The chain joins TRBV15 to TRBJ1-3, with a tentative D call TRBD1 (5 bases). The CDR3 is made up of 15 amino acids. Trimming removed 2 bases at V and 7 bases at J, with 15 bases between. The germline V gene has CDR1 LNHNV and CDR2 YYDKDF (reference sequence). The chain's CDR3 is CATSRIQGGANTIYF. In nucleotides, the CDR3 is TGTGCCACCAGCAGAATTCAGGGAGGTGCCAACACCATATATTTT. Together with reference TRBV15 and TRBJ1-3, the CDR3 gives the full variable domain: DAMVIQNPRYQVTQFGKPVTLSCSQTLNHNVMYWYQQKSSQAPKLLFHYYDKDFNNEADTPDNFQSRRPNTSFCFLDIRSPGLGDTAMYLCATSRIQGGANTIYFGEGSWLTVV.

On this clone itself: The CDR3 end shows no conserved phenylalanine or tryptophan, and so a read error is likely. It is unclear where the CDR3 begins or ends on the DNA, so no DNA is shown, and the CDR3 is as TCRdb lists it. The rearrangement links TRBV7-9 to TRBJ1-5. CDR1 and CDR2 (germline): SEHNR, FQNEAQ (reference sequence). From its first to its last residue, the CDR3 has 9 amino acids. The CDR3 loop reads CASSYTPVD.

This chain uses TRBV9 with TRBJ1-2; maybe TRBD1 (6 bases). Trimming stripped 3 bases from V and 0 bases from J, with 12 bases between. CDR1 and CDR2 (germline): SGDLS, YYNGEE. The CDR3 covers 15 residues. CDR3 amino acids: CASSANRDANYGYTF. As DNA, the CDR3 is TGTGCCAGCAGCGCGAACAGGGATGCTAACTATGGCTACACCTTC.

In this sample, this clone turned up once. The chain uses TRBV6-4 and TRBJ2-3; D not certain. The CDR3 extends over 12 amino acids. Trimming took off 4 bases at V and 5 bases at J, with 7 bases between the two ends. Per germline, CDR1 MRHNA and CDR2 SNTAGT. In DNA form, the CDR3 reads TGTGCCAGCAGTGCCGGCGGAGATACGCAGTATTTT. Translating it yields CASSAGGDTQYF.

The rearrangement joins TRBV5-4 to TRBJ2-1, with a weak D call TRBD1 (6 bases). V gave up 3 bases and J gave up 9 bases, with 10 bases separating them. The CDR3 runs 12 residues. Germline values: CDR1 SGHNT, CDR2 YYREEE (reference sequence). The CDR3 region is CASSSDRSEQFF. In DNA, the CDR3 is TGTGCCAGCAGCTCGGACAGATCTGAGCAGTTCTTC.

The chain recombines TRBV9 with TRBJ2-5; D remains unclear. CDR1 and CDR2 from the germline V gene are SGDLS and YYNGEE. The CDR3 has 13 amino acids. Trimming removed 3 bases from V and 6 bases from J, with 12 bases in between. Here the CDR3 reads CASSGSRSQTQYF. CDR3 DNA sequence: TGTGCCAGCAGCGGTTCCCGGTCACAGACCCAGTACTTC.

The rearrangement uses TRBV28 and TRBJ2-7; D is possibly TRBD2 (5 bases). Trimming pared 6 bases from V and 3 bases from J, leaving 12 bases between. CDR3 length equals 13 residues. Germline CDR1 is MDHEN and CDR2 is SYDVKM. CDR3 nucleotides: TGTGCCAGCAGGTCGGGGAGAATCTACGAGCAGTACTTC. Translated: CASRSGRIYEQYF.

The chain couples TRBV6-1 to TRBJ1-2, with D uncertain. V was trimmed by 7 bases and J by 2 bases, leaving 5 bases between them. The CDR3 covers 11 residues. Germline V gene lookup returns CDR1 MNHNS and CDR2 SASEGT. CDR3 residues: CASIQNYGYTF. In DNA form, the CDR3 reads TGTGCCAGCATCCAGAACTATGGCTACACCTTC.

The J gene is TRBJ1-5, the V gene TRBV2, with D maybe TRBD1 (5 bases). V shed 8 bases and J shed 5 bases, with 13 bases lying between them. The CDR3 runs to 13 residues. Germline V gene sequence: CDR1 SNHLY, CDR2 FYNNEI. CDR3 nucleotide sequence: TGTGCCAGCGCAGGGTCTCCTGATCAGCCCCAGCATTTT. It specifies CASAGSPDQPQHF.

This clone has more than one count but fewer than ten. The chain employs TRBV15 and TRBJ1-2; unclear D gene. Per germline, CDR1 LNHNV and CDR2 YYDKDF (reference sequence). V gave up 5 bases and J gave up 4 bases, with 8 bases separating them. This CDR3 has 12 residues. CDR3 loop: CATSGGSYGYTF. CDR3 coding DNA: TGTGCCACCAGCGGCGGTTCCTATGGCTACACCTTC. Full variable domain (missing parts from reference TRBV15 and TRBJ1-2): DAMVIQNPRYQVTQFGKPVTLSCSQTLNHNVMYWYQQKSSQAPKLLFHYYDKDFNNEADTPDNFQSRRPNTSFCFLDIRSPGLGDTAMYLCATSGGSYGYTFGSGTRLTVV.

The J gene is TRBJ2-1, the V gene TRBV29-1; D possibly corresponds to TRBD2 (7 bases). Germline V gives CDR1 SQVTM, CDR2 ANQGSEA. This CDR3 region has 15 residues. The ends were cut back, 5 bases at V and 3 bases at J, with 17 bases in the middle. The CDR3 is CSVQGGEGNYNEQFF. Here the CDR3 DNA reads TGCAGCGTTCAAGGGGGGGAGGGCAACTACAATGAGCAGTTCTTC.

V gene TRBV4-2 combines with J gene TRBJ2-1; 7 bases align to TRBD2. This CDR3 has 14 amino acids. Trimming took 0 bases from V and 9 from J; bases not matched to a gene: 5. Germline V lookup: CDR1 LGHNA, CDR2 YNFKEQ. CDR3 coding DNA: TGTGCCAGCAGCCAAGATAGAGCGGGGCGTGAGCAGTTCTTC. It translates to CASSQDRAGREQFF.

A few counts support this clone. V is TRBV5-1 and J is TRBJ2-4; TRBD2 aligns across 7 bases. Germline-derived CDR1 and CDR2 are SGHRS and YFSETQ. The CDR3 consists of 17 residues. Germline trimming cut 0 bases from V and 0 bases from J; bases unmatched to any gene: 6. CDR3 sequence (DNA): TGCGCCAGCAGCTTGGGTGCTAGCGGACTAGCCAAAAACATTCAGTACTTC. Its protein is CASSLGASGLAKNIQYF.

The rearrangement uses TRBV9 and TRBJ2-3; TRBD2 is a possible D gene (6 bases). The germline V and J ends were trimmed by 2 bases and 2 bases, with 12 bases remaining between them. Germline lookup yields CDR1 SGDLS and CDR2 YYNGEE. CDR3 length equals 15 residues. The CDR3 bases are TGTGCCAGCAGCGTTGTTGAGCGGGCCACAGATACGCAGTATTTT. The encoded protein is CASSVVERATDTQYF. The variable domain in full, with the rest retrieved from reference TRBV9 and TRBJ2-3, is DSGVTQTPKHLITATGQRVTLRCSPRSGDLSVYWYQQSLDQGLQFLIQYYNGEERAKGNILERFSAQQFPDLHSELNLSSLELGDSALYFCASSVVERATDTQYFGPGTRLTVL.

The genes are TRBV11-3 and TRBJ2-3, with TRBD2 as a possible D gene (5 bases). The ends were cut back, 6 bases at V and 0 bases at J, with 7 bases in the middle. This CDR3 spans 13 amino acids. Germline V gene sequence: CDR1 SGHNT, CDR2 YENEEA. The CDR3 sequence is CASSGGSTDTQYF. In DNA, the CDR3 is TGTGCCAGCAGTGGAGGTAGCACAGATACGCAGTATTTT.

V usage is TRBV5-6 and J usage is TRBJ1-5; tentatively, D is TRBD1 (5 bases). Looked up from germline, CDR1 is SGHDT and CDR2 is YYEEEE. V was trimmed by 8 bases and J by 7 bases, leaving 13 bases between them. The CDR3 runs 12 residues. The CDR3 DNA reads as TGTGCCAGGGGAGGGGTGAGGCAGCCCCAGCATTTT. Encoded protein: CARGGVRQPQHF.

This chain connects TRBV12-2 to TRBJ2-2; the D call in the table, TRBD2, was not verified against the DNA. TRBV12-2 counts as a pseudogene. The CDR3 has 21 residues. The CDR3 nucleotides read TGTGCAAGTCGCTTAAGGGCCCAGACTCCAACAGCGGGTAGAGCGCCCGGGGAGCTGTTTTTT. Encoded protein: CASRLRAQTPTAGRAPGELFF.

This chain joins TRBV5-8 and TRBJ2-1; 7 nucleotides align to TRBD2. J gave up 1 base and V 2 bases, and 3 bases lay outside the gene matches. This CDR3 spans 15 amino acids. CDR1 is SGHTS and CDR2 is YDEGEE in the germline V gene. This CDR3 is CASSLAGISYNEQFF. The CDR3 DNA is TGTGCCAGCAGCTTAGCGGGGATTTCCTACAATGAGCAGTTCTTC. Looking up the rest from reference TRBV5-8 and TRBJ2-1 gives the full variable domain: EAGVTQSPTHLIKTRGQQATLRCSPISGHTSVYWYQQALGLGLQFLLWYDEGEERNRGNFPPRFSGRQFPNYSSELNVNALELEDSALYLCASSLAGISYNEQFFGPGTRLTVL.

The chain couples TRBV19 to TRBJ1-1, with D uncertain. Trimming cost V 3 bases and J 8 bases, with 16 bases left between them. Per the germline V gene, CDR1 is LNHDA and CDR2 is SQIVND (reference sequence). This CDR3 contains 14 residues. As DNA, the CDR3 is TGTGCCAGTAGTATGTTCGGGAATAATCGCGAAGCTTTCTTT. Protein sequence: CASSMFGNNREAFF. Full variable domain (missing parts from reference TRBV19 and TRBJ1-1): DGGITQSPKYLFRKEGQNVTLSCEQNLNHDAMYWYRQDPGQGLRLIYYSQIVNDFQKGDIAEGYSVSREKKESFPLTVTSAQKNPTAFYLCASSMFGNNREAFFGQGTRLTVV.